The present TCR beta chain was sequenced within a study of CD8 T cells in ankylosing spondylitis. This clonotype has more than one count but fewer than ten. Its antigen is still unknown. Quantitative 5'-RACE with molecular barcodes was used to make the TCR beta libraries. TCRdb used MiXCR to reprocess the 5' RACE reads, holding one entry per CDR3 protein. This sample has approximately 260,000 distinct CDR3 sequences; 15% to 20% occur once, and the top ten carry more than 25%. Germline V gives CDR1 LGHNA, CDR2 YSLEER. This CDR3 is built from 13 residues. With V trimmed by 5 bases and J by 6 bases, 4 bases remained unmatched. Study-wide findings and caveats: Several highly homologous variants made up a TCR beta motif, and this motif appeared characteristic of ankylosing spondylitis blood. A number of the motif variants had already been described in reactive arthritis synovial fluid and blood.

What was sequenced was blood, either unsorted or a sorted T cell fraction (not recorded which). The receptor was isolated from a male donor with ankylosing spondylitis or in good health (not recorded which). This chain connects TRBV4-3 to TRBJ2-1, with TRBD1 identical over 7 bases. The CDR3 DNA reads TGCGCCAGCAGCTACGACAGGGTCAATGAGCAGTTCTTC. Translation: CASSYDRVNEQFF.